Shown below are 5 T cell receptor beta chains from a single sample sequenced in a study of T cells after yellow fever vaccination. TCRdb itself ran the 5' RACE reads through MiXCR, one entry per CDR3 protein. The sample yields more than 300,000 distinct CDR3 sequences, around a tenth seen once. The input for sequencing was CD4+ T cells sorted from PBMCs, taken 45 days after the yellow fever booster vaccination. These receptors were taken from a man aged 18 to 29 who received the YFV17D yellow fever vaccine.

The gene calls are TRBV5-1 and TRBJ2-1; no clear D. This CDR3 contains 11 residues. The germline V and J ends were trimmed by 3 bases and 9 bases, with 7 bases remaining between them. Germline lookup yields CDR1 SGHRS and CDR2 YFSETQ. Here the CDR3 reads CASSSMGEQFF. The CDR3 coding sequence is TGCGCCAGCAGCTCTATGGGTGAGCAGTTCTTC.

The chain links TRBV5-1 to TRBJ1-4; D is perhaps TRBD1 (6 bases). Germline V gives CDR1 SGHRS, CDR2 YFSETQ. V was cut by 3 bases and J by 4 bases, with 16 bases left in between. The CDR3 sequence is 16 residues long. The CDR3 DNA reads TGCGCCAGCAGCTACTTTGGACAGAGACTTAATGAAAAACTGTTTTTT. This codes for CASSYFGQRLNEKLFF.

The genes are TRBV7-2 and TRBJ2-2; TRBD1 matches 7 bases. The CDR3 is made up of 16 amino acids. The V gene's germline CDR1 is SGHTA and CDR2 FQGNSA. The ends lost 5 bases at V and 1 base at J; junction bases unmatched: 7. The CDR3 protein is CASSPRQGWNTGELFF. The CDR3 region has the DNA TGTGCCAGCAGCCCTCGACAGGGATGGAACACCGGGGAGCTGTTTTTT. Variable domain in full (rest from reference TRBV7-2 and TRBJ2-2): GAGVSQSPSNKVTEKGKDVELRCDPISGHTALYWYRQSLGQGLEFLIYFQGNSAPDKSGLPSDRFSAERTGGSVSTLTIQRTQQEDSAVYLCASSPRQGWNTGELFFGEGSRLTVL.

This clonotype has at least ten counts. V usage is TRBV6-2 or TRBV6-3 and J usage is TRBJ2-2; no reliable D call. Per germline, CDR1 MNHEY and CDR2 SVGEGT. With 6 bases removed from V and 7 bases from J, the gap between germline ends came to 12 bases. The CDR3 covers 13 residues. The CDR3 DNA reads TGTGCCAGCAGCTCCCTAGGAAACGGGGAGCTGTTTTTT. As protein: CASSSLGNGELFF.

This clonotype was found many times. The J gene is TRBJ2-1, the V gene TRBV7-2; 9 positions match TRBD1. This CDR3 is 16 amino acids long. The germline gives CDR1 SGHTA, CDR2 FQGNSA. Losses at the gene ends were 5 bases for V and 3 bases for J; bases not matched to a gene: 8. CDR3 sequence: CASSDLGTGYYNEQFF. Here the CDR3 DNA reads TGTGCCAGCAGCGACCTAGGGACAGGGTACTACAATGAGCAGTTCTTC. Together with reference TRBV7-2 and TRBJ2-1, the CDR3 gives the full variable domain: GAGVSQSPSNKVTEKGKDVELRCDPISGHTALYWYRQSLGQGLEFLIYFQGNSAPDKSGLPSDRFSAERTGGSVSTLTIQRTQQEDSAVYLCASSDLGTGYYNEQFFGPGTRLTVL.